One T cell receptor (beta chain) is described in this entry. The record originates from a study of control samples from healthy donors and cancer patients. Germline V gene data show CDR1 as MNHNS and CDR2 as SASEGT. The CDR3 loop spans 15 amino acids. V dropped 2 bases and J dropped 4 bases, with 13 bases sitting between them. Assay used: immunoSEQ multiplex PCR; TCRdb lists only in-frame clones, some missing. The table lists 100,000 or so clones, just over 90% of them singletons. Sequenced: blood. The chain has TRBV6-1 and TRBJ2-3; D possibly matches TRBD1 or TRBD2 (5 bases each). This sequence originates from a woman in her 30s in good health. CDR3 loop: CASSESWGWADTQYF. The CDR3 region has the DNA TGTGCCAGCAGTGAATCATGGGGGTGGGCAGATACGCAGTATTTT.